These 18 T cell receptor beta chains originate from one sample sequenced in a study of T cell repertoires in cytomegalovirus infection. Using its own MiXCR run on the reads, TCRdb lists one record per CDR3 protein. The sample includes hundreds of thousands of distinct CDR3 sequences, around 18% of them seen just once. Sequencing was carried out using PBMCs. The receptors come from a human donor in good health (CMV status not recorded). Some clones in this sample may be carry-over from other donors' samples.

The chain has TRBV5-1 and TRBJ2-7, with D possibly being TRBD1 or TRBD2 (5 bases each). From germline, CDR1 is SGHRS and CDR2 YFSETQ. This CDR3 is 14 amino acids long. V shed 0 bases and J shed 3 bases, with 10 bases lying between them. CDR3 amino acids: CASSLARDDYEQYF. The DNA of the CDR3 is TGCGCCAGCAGCTTGGCCCGGGACGACTACGAGCAGTACTTC.

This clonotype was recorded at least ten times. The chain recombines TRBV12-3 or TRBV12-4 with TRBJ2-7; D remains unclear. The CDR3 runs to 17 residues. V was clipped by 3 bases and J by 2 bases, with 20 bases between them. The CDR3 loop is CASSLRHPHQDTYEQYF. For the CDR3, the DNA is TGTGCCAGCAGTTTGAGGCATCCTCATCAGGATACCTACGAGCAGTACTTC.

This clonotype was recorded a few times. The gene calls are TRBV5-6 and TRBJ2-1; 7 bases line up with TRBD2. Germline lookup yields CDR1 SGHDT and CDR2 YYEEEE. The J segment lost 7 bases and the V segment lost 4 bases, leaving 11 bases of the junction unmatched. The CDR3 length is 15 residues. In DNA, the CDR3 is TGTGCCAGCAGCCGAACTAGCGATGGGGCTAATGAGCAGTTCTTC. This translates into CASSRTSDGANEQFF.

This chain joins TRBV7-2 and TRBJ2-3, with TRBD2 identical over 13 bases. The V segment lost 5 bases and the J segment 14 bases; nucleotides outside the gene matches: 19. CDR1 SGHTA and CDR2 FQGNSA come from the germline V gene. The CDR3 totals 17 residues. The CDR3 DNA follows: TGTGCCAGCAGCACCGCTCCCGGGACTAGCGGGACCCTACCCCGGTATTTT. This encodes CASSTAPGTSGTLPRYF.

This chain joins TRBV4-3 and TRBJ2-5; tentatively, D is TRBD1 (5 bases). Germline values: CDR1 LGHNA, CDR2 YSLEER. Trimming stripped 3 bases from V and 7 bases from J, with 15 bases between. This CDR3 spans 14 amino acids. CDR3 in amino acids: CASSQASGSWTQYF. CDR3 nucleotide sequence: TGCGCCAGCAGCCAGGCATCAGGGTCTTGGACCCAGTACTTC.

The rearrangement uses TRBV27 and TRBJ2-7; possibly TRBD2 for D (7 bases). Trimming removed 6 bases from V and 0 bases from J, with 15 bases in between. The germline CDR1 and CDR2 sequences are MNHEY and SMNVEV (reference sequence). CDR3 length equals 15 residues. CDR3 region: CASSRGAGRSYEQYF. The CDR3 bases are TGTGCCAGCAGCCGGGGGGCGGGGCGCTCCTACGAGCAGTACTTC.

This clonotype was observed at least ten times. Here the CDR3 reads CASSLAGIGVNEQFF. The DNA of the CDR3 is TGTGCCAGCAGCTTAGCAGGAATAGGGGTGAATGAGCAGTTCTTC. This chain uses TRBV7-8 with TRBJ2-1; TRBD1 might be the D (5 bases). CDR3 size: 15 residues. The V gene's germline CDR1 is SGHVS and CDR2 FQNEAQ. The ends were cut back, 0 bases at V and 7 bases at J, with 13 bases in the middle.

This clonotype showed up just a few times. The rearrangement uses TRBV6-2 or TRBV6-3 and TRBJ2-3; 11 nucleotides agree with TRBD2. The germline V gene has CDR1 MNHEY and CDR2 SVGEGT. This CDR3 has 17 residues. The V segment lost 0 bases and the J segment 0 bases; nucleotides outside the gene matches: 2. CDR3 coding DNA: TGTGCCAGCAGTTACTCGAGGACTAGCGGGAGCACAGATACGCAGTATTTT. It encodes CASSYSRTSGSTDTQYF.

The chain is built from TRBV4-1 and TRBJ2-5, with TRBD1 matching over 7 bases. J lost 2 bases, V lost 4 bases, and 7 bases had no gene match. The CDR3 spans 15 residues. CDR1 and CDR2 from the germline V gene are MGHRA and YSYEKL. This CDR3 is CASSRGTADQETQYF. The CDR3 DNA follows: TGCGCCAGCAGCCGAGGGACAGCGGATCAAGAGACCCAGTACTTC.

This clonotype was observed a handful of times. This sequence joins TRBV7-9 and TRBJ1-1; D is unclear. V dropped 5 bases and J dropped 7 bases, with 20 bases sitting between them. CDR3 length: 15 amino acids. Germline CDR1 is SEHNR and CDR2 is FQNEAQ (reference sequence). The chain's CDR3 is CASSRLGGGELEAFF. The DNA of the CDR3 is TGTGCCAGCAGCCGCCTGGGTGGAGGTGAGCTTGAAGCTTTCTTT.

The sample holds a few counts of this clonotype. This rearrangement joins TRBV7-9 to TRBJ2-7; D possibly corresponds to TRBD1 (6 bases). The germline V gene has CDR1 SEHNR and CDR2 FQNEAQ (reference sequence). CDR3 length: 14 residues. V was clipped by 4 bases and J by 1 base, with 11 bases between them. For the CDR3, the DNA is TGTGCCAGCAGCTCCAACAGGGCTTCCTACGAGCAGTACTTC. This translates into CASSSNRASYEQYF. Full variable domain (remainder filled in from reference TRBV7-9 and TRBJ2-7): DTGVSQNPRHKITKRGQNVTFRCDPISEHNRLYWYRQTLGQGPEFLTYFQNEAQLEKSRLLSDRFSAERPKGSFSTLEIQRTEQGDSAMYLCASSSNRASYEQYFGPGTRLTVT.

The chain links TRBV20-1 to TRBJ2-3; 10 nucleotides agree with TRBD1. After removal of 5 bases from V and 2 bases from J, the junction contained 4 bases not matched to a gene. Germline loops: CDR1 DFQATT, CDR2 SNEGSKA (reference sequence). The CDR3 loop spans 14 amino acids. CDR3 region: CSAGDRGSTDTQYF. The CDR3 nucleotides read TGCAGTGCTGGGGACAGGGGCTCCACAGATACGCAGTATTTT.

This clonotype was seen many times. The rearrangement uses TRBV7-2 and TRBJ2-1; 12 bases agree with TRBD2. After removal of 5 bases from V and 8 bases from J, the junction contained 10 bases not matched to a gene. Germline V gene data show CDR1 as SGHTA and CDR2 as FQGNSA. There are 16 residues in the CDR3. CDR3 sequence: CASSRQTSGSGDEQFF. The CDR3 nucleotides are TGTGCCAGCAGCCGACAGACTAGCGGGAGTGGGGATGAGCAGTTCTTC.

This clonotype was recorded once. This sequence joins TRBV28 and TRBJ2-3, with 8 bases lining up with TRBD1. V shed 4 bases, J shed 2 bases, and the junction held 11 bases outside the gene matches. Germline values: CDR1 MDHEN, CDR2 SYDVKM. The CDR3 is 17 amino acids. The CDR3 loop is CASSSGGDPGYTDTQYF. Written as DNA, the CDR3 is TGTGCCAGCAGTTCAGGGGGCGATCCGGGGTACACAGATACGCAGTATTTT.

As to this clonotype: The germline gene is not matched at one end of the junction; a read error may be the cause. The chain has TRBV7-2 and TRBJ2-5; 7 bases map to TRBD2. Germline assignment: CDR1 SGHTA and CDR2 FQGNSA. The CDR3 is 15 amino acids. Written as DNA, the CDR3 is TGTGCCAGCAGCTTAGCCGGGGGGAGACAAGCGACCCAGTACTTC. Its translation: CASSLAGGRQATQYF. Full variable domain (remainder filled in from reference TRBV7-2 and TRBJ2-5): GAGVSQSPSNKVTEKGKDVELRCDPISGHTALYWYRQSLGQGLEFLIYFQGNSAPDKSGLPSDRFSAERTGGSVSTLTIQRTQQEDSAVYLCASSLAGGRQATQYFGPGTRLLVL.

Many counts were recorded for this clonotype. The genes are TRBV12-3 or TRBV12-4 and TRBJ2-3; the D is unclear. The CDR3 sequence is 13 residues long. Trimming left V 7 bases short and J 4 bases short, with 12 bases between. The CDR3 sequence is CASTGRAADTQYF. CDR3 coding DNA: TGTGCCAGCACTGGTAGGGCCGCAGATACGCAGTATTTT.

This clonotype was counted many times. The DNA of the CDR3 is TGTGCCAGCAGCTTAGAGGGGACTTACAATGAGCAGTTCTTC. Translated: CASSLEGTYNEQFF. The V and J genes are TRBV7-2 and TRBJ2-1, with a tentative D call TRBD2 (6 bases). Germline V lookup: CDR1 SGHTA, CDR2 FQGNSA. The CDR3 is 14 residues long. V dropped 1 base and J dropped 4 bases, with 8 bases sitting between them.

The CDR3 coding sequence is TGTGCCAGCGCACGTTCTGGGGGACAGCACTATGGCTACACCTTC. It encodes CASARSGGQHYGYTF. V and J are TRBV19 and TRBJ1-2; 7 bases fit TRBD1. CDR3 size: 15 residues. Germline trimming cut 9 bases from V and 3 bases from J; bases unmatched to any gene: 13. Germline V lookup: CDR1 LNHDA, CDR2 SQIVND (reference sequence).